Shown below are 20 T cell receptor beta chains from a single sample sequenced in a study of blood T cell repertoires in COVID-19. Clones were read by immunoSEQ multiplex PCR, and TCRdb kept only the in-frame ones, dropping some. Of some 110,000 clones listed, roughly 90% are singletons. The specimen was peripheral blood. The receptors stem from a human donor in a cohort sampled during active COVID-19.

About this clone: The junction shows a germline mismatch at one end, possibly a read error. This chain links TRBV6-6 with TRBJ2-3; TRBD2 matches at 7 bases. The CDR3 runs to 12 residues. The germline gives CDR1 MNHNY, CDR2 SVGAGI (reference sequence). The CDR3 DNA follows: TGTGCCAGCAGTTACCAGGACCGGGGGAGGGATTTT. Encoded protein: CASSYQDRGRDF.

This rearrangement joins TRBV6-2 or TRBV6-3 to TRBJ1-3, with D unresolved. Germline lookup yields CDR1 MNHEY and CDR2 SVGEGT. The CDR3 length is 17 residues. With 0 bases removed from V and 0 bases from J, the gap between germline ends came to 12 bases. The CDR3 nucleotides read TGTGCCAGCAGTTACTCGATCCGGGATTACTCTGGAAACACCATATATTTT. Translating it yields CASSYSIRDYSGNTIYF.

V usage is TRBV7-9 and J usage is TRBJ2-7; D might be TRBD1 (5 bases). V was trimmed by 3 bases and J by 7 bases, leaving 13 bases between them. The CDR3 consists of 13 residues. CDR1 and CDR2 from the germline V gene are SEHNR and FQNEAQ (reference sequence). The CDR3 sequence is CASSFVGRAEQYF. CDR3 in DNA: TGTGCCAGCAGCTTCGTGGGGCGAGCTGAGCAGTACTTC.

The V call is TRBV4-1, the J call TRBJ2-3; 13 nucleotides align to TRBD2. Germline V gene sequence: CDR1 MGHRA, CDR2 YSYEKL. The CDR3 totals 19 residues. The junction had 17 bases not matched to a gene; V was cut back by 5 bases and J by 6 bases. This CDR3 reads CASSSGLAGAPTDSDTQYF. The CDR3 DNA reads TGCGCCAGCAGCTCCGGACTAGCGGGAGCACCTACGGACAGCGATACGCAGTATTTT.

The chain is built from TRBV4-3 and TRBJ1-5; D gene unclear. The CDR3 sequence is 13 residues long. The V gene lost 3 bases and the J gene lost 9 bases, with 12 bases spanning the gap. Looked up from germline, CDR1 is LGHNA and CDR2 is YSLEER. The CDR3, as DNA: TGCGCCAGCAGCCAGGCACGGAGAGGGCCCCAGCATTTT. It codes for CASSQARRGPQHF.

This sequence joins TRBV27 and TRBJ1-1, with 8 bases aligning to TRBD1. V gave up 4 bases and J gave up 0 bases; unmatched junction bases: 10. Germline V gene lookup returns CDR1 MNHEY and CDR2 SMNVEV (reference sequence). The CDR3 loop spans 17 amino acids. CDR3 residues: CASSSGGRGHMNTEAFF. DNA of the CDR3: TGTGCCAGCAGTTCAGGGGGCAGGGGGCATATGAACACTGAAGCTTTCTTT.

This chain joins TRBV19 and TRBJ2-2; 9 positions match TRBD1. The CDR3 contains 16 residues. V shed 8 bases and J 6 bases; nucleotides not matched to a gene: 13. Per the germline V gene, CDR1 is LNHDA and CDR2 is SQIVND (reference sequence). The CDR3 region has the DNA TGTGCCAGTCGATTCCGCGGACAGGGGATTTCCGGGGAGCTGTTTTTT. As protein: CASRFRGQGISGELFF.

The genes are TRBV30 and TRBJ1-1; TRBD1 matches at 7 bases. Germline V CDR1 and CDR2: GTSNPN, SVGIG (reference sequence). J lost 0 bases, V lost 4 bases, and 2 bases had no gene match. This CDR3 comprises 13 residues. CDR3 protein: CAWMGQMNTEAFF. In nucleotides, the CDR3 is TGTGCCTGGATGGGACAGATGAACACTGAAGCTTTCTTT.

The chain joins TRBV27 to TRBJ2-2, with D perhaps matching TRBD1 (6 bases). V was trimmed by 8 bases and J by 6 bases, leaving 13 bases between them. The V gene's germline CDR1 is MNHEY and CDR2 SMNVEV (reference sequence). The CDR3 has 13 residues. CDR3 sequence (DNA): TGTGCCAGCGCCCCTGGGACATCCGGGGAGCTGTTTTTT. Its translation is CASAPGTSGELFF.

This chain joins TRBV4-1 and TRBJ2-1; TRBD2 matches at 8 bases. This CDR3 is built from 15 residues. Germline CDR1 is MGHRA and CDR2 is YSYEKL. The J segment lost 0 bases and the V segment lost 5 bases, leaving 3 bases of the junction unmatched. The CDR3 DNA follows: TGCGCCAGCAGCTTTAGCGGGAACTCCTACAATGAGCAGTTCTTC. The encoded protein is CASSFSGNSYNEQFF.

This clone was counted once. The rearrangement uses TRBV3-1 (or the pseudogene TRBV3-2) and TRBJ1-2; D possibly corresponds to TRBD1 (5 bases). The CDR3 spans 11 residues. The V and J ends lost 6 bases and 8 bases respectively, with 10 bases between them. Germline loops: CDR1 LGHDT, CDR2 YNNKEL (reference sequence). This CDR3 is CASSHRGGYTF. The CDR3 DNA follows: TGTGCCAGCAGTCACCGGGGGGGCTACACCTTC.

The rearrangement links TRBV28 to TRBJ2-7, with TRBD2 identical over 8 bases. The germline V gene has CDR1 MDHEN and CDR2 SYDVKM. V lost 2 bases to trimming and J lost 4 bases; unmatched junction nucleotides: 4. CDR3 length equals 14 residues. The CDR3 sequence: CASSLPGGPYEQYF. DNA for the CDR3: TGTGCCAGCAGTTTACCGGGAGGGCCGTACGAGCAGTACTTC.

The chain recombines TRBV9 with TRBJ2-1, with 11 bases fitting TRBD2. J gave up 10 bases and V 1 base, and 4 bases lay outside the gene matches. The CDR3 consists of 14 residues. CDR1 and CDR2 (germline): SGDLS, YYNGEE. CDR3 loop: CASSVRLAGREQFF. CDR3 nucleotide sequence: TGTGCCAGCAGCGTAAGACTAGCGGGACGAGAGCAGTTCTTC.

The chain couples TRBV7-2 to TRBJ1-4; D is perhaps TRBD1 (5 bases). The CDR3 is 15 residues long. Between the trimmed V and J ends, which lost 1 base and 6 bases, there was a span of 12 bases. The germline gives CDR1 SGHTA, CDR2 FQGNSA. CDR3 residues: CASSLGGQGHEKLFF. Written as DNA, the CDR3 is TGTGCCAGCAGCTTAGGTGGGCAGGGCCATGAAAAACTGTTTTTT.

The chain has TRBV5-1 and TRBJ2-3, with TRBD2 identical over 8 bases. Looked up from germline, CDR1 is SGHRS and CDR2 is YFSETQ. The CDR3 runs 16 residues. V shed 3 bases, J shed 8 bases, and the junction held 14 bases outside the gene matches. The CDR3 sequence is CASSSGGGGPRGTQYF. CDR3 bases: TGCGCCAGCAGCTCGGGCGGCGGGGGGCCGAGAGGTACGCAGTATTTT.

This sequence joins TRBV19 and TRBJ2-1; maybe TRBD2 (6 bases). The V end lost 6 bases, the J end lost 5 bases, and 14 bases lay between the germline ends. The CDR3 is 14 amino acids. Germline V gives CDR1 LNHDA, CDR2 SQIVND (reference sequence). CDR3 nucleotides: TGTGCCAGTAGCTCCGCTGGACTAAACAATGAGCAGTTCTTC. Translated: CASSSAGLNNEQFF.

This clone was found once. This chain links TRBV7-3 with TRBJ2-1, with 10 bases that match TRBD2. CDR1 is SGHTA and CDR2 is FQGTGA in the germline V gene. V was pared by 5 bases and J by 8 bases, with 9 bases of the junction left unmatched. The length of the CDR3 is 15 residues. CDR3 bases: TGTGCCAGCAGCCGGAGCGGGGGGGCCATCGATGAGCAGTTCTTC. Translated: CASSRSGGAIDEQFF.

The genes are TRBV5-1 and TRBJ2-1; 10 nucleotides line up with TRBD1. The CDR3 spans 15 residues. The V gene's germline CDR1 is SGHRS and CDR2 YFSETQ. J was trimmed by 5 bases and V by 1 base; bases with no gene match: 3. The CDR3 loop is CASSLLGQGNNEQFF. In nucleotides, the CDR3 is TGCGCCAGCAGCTTGTTGGGACAGGGGAACAATGAGCAGTTCTTC.

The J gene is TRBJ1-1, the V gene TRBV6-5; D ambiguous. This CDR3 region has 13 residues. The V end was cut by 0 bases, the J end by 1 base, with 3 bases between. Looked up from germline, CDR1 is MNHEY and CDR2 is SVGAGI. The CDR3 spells CASSYSQNTEAFF. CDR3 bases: TGTGCCAGCAGTTACTCTCAGAACACTGAAGCTTTCTTT.

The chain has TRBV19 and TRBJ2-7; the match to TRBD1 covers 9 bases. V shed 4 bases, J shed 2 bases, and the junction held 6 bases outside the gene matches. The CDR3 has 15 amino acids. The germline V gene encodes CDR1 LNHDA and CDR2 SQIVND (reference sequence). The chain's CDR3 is CASSNRDRVPYEQYF. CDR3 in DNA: TGTGCCAGTAGTAACCGGGACAGGGTTCCCTACGAGCAGTACTTC.